The present T cell receptor (beta chain) was sequenced within a study of T-cell reconstitution after alpha-beta-depleted transplantation in children. Study-wide results and caveats: The origin of alpha-beta T cells about two months after transplant was reportedly several hundred expanded graft clones. Once a year had passed after transplant, T-cell counts and diversity came mostly from newly produced T cells. For some patients, TCRbeta diversity was high at day 60 because of recipient T cells and thymic progenitors that survived.

A note on this clonotype: What it binds is unknown.

Preparing the TCRbeta library involved the use of unique molecular identifiers. A single record per CDR3 protein comes from TCRdb applying MiXCR to the PCR reads. The table lists 250,000 to 300,000 distinct CDR3 sequences, 11% of them singletons. Trimming cost V 0 bases and J 0 bases, with 8 bases left between them. This CDR3 region has 15 residues. Germline loops: CDR1 LGHDT, CDR2 YNNKEL (reference sequence). The sample here was peripheral blood, taken 180 days after TCRalphabeta/CD19-depleted stem cell transplant. The chain links TRBV3-1 to TRBJ1-1; a weak D match, TRBD1 (6 bases). The clonotype was recovered from a male patient between 2 and 10 years old who had a stem cell transplant for chronic granulomatous disease, so the T cells may come from the graft donor. The chain's CDR3 is CASSQERGMNTEAFF. CDR3 coding DNA: TGTGCCAGCAGCCAAGAAAGGGGGATGAACACTGAAGCTTTCTTT.